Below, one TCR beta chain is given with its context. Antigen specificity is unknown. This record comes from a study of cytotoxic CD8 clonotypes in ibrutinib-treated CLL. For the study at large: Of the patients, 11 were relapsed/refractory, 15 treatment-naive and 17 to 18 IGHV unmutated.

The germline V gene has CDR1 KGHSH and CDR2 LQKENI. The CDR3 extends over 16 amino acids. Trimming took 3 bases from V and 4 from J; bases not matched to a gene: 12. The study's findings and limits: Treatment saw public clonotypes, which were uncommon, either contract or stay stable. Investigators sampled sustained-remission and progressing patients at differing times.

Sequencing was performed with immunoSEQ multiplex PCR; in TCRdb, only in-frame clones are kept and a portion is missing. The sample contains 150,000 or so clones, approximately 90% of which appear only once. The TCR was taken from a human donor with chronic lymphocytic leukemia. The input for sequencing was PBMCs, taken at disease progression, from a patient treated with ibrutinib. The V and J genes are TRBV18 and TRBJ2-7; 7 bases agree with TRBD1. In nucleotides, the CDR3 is TGTGCCAGCTCACCCAATACGGGACAGACAACTTACGAGCAGTACTTC. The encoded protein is CASSPNTGQTTYEQYF.